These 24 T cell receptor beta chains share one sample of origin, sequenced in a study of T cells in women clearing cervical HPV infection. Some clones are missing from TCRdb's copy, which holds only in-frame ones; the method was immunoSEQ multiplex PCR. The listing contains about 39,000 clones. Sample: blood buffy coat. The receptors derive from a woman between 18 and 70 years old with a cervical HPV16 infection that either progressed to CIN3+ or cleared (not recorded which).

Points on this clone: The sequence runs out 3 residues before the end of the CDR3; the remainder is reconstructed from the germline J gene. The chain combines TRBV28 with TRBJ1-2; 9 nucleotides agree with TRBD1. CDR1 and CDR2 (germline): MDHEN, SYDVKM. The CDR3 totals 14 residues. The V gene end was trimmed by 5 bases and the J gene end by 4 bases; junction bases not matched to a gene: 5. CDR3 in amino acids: CASSPTGGAYGYTF. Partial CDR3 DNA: TGTGCCAGCAGTCCCACAGGGGGCGCCTATGGC.

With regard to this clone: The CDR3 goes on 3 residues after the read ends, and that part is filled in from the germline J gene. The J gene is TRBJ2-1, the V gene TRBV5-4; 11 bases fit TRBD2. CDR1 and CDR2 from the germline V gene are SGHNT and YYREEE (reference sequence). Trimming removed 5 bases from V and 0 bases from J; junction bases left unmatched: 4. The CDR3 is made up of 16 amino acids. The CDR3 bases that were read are TGTGCCAGCAGTTACGGACTAGCGGGCTCCTACAATGAG. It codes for CASSYGLAGSYNE. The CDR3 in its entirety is CASSYGLAGSYNEQFF.

The sequenced part of the CDR3 DNA is TGTGCCAGCAGTGACGCTAGCGTAACCTACAATGAG. This translates into CASSDASVTYNE. The complete CDR3 protein is CASSDASVTYNEQFF. The rearrangement joins TRBV2 to TRBJ2-1, with a tentative D call TRBD2 (6 bases). The CDR3 end falls 3 residues outside the read, so it is completed with the germline J gene. CDR1 is SNHLY, CDR2 FYNNEI, per germline. V lost 3 bases to trimming and J lost 2 bases, with 11 bases between them. CDR3 size: 15 residues. The entire variable domain, with the rest obtained from reference TRBV2 and TRBJ2-1, is as follows: EPEVTQTPSHQVTQMGQEVILRCVPISNHLYFYWYRQILGQKVEFLVSFYNNEISEKSEIFDDQFSVERPDGSNFTLKIRSTKLEDSAMYFCASSDASVTYNEQFFGPGTRLTVL.

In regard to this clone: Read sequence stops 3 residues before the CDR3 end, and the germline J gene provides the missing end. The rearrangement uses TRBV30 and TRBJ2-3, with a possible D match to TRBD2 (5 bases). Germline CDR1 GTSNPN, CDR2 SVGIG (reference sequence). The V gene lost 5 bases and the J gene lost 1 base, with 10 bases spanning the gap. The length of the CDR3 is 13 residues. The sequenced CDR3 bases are TGTGCCTGGGCAAACGGGGGCACAGATACG. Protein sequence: CAWANGGTDT. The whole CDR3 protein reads CAWANGGTDTQYF.

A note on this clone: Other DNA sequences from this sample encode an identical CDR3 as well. Incomplete CDR3 DNA: TGTGCCAGTAGTATGGGCGGGAGCTCCTACAATGAG. Protein product: CASSMGGSSYNE. The CDR3 in its entirety is CASSMGGSSYNEQFF. The gene calls are TRBV19 and TRBJ2-1; 7 nucleotides match TRBD2. The sequence runs out 3 residues before the end of the CDR3; the remainder is reconstructed from the germline J gene. V lost 3 bases and J lost 0; bases outside the gene matches: 2. CDR3 size: 15 residues. Germline loops: CDR1 LNHDA, CDR2 SQIVND (reference sequence). The whole variable domain, remainder taken from reference TRBV19 and TRBJ2-1, is DGGITQSPKYLFRKEGQNVTLSCEQNLNHDAMYWYRQDPGQGLRLIYYSQIVNDFQKGDIAEGYSVSREKKESFPLTVTSAQKNPTAFYLCASSMGGSSYNEQFFGPGTRLTVL.

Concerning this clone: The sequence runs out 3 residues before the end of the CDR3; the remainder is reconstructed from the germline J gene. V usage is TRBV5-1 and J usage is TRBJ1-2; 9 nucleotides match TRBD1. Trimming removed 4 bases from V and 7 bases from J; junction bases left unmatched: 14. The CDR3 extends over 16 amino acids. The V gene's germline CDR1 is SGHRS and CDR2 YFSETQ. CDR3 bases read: TGCGCCAGCAGCCTGACCCCCGGGACAGGGATTTCTGGC. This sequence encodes CASSLTPGTGISG. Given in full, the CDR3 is CASSLTPGTGISGYTF.

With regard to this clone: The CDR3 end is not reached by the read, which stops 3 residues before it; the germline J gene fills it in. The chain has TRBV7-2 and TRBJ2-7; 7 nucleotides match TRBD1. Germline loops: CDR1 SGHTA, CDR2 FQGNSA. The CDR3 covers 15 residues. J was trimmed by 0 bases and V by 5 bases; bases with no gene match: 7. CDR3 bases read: TGTGCCAGCAGCACCGGACAGGAGAGCTCCTACGAG. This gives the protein CASSTGQESSYE. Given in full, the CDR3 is CASSTGQESSYEQYF.

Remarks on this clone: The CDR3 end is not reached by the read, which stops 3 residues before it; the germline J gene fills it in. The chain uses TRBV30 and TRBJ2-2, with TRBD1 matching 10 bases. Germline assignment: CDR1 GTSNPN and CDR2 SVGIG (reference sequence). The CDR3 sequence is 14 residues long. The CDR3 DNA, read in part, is TGTGCCTGGAGTCGACAGGGGGCTAATGAAAAG. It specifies CAWSRQGANEK. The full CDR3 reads CAWSRQGANEKLFF.

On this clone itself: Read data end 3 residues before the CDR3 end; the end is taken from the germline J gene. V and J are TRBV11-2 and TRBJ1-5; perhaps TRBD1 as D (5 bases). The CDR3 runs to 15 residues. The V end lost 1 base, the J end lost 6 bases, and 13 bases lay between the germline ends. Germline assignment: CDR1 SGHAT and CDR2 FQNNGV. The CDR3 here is CASSLVSRVGQPQHF. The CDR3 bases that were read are TGTGCCAGCAGCTTAGTTTCCAGGGTCGGTCAGCCC.

CDR3 amino acids: CASSYRDSTNYGYTF. The part of the CDR3 DNA that was read is TGTGCCAGCAGTTACAGGGACAGTACTAACTATGGC. V usage is TRBV28 and J usage is TRBJ1-2; 7 bases match TRBD1. The DNA ends 3 residues before the CDR3 does, and the rest of the CDR3 is filled in from the germline J gene. The CDR3 runs 15 residues. Trimming at V came to 4 bases and at J to 0 bases, leaving 5 bases not matched to a gene. Per the germline V gene, CDR1 is MDHEN and CDR2 is SYDVKM.

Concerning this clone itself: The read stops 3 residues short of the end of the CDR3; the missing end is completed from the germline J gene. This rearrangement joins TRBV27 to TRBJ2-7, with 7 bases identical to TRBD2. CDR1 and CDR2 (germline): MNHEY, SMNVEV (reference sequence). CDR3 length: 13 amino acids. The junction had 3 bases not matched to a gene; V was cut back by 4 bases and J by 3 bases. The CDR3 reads CASSSGLVYEQYF. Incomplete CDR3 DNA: TGTGCCAGCAGTTCCGGACTAGTCTACGAG.

Incomplete CDR3 DNA: TGTGCCAGCAGTCAGTCGGACAGGGGCTTTGACGAG. Its protein product is CASSQSDRGFDE. From start to end, the CDR3 is CASSQSDRGFDEQYF. The genes are TRBV28 and TRBJ2-7; 9 bases are a match to TRBD1. The CDR3 end lies 3 residues beyond the end of the read and is filled in from the germline J gene. Trimming at V came to 5 bases and at J to 5 bases, leaving 10 bases not matched to a gene. CDR3 length equals 15 residues. Germline V gene sequence: CDR1 MDHEN, CDR2 SYDVKM.

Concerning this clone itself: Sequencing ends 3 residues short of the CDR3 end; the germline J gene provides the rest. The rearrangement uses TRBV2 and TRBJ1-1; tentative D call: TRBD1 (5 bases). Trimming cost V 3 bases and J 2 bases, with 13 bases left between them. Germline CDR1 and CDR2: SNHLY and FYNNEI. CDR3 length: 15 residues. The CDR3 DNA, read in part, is TGTGCCAGCAGTGATGATCCGGGACTCAACACTGAA. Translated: CASSDDPGLNTE. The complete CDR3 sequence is CASSDDPGLNTEAFF.

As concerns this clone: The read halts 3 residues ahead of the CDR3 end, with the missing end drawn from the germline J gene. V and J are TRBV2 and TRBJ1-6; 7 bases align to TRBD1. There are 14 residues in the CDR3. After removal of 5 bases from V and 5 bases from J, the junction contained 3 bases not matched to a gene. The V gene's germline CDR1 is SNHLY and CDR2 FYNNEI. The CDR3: CASSITGDNSPLHF. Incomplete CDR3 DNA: TGTGCCAGCAGTATTACAGGGGATAATTCACCC.

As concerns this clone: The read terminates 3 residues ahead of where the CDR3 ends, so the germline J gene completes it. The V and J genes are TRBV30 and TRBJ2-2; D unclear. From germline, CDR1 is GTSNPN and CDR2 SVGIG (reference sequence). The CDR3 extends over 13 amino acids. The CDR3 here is CAWSVRLNEKLFF. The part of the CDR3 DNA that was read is TGTGCCTGGAGTGTACGGTTGAATGAAAAG.

The CDR3 bases that were read are TGTGCCAGCAGCTGGGGGGGGAACAATGAG. Its translation is CASSWGGNNE. The entire CDR3 sequence reads CASSWGGNNEQFF. The chain is built from TRBV5-4 and TRBJ2-1; 7 bases align to TRBD2. The CDR3 end falls 3 residues outside the read, so it is completed with the germline J gene. This CDR3 region has 13 residues. V shed 3 bases, J shed 5 bases, and the junction held 2 bases outside the gene matches. From germline, CDR1 is SGHNT and CDR2 YYREEE (reference sequence).

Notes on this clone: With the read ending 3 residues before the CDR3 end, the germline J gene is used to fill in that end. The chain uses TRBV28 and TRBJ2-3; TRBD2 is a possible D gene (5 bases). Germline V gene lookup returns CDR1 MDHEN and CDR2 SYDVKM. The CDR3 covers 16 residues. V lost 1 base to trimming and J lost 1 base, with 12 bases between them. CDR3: CASSLFFRGRTDTQYF. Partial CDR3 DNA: TGTGCCAGCAGTTTATTTTTTCGAGGGCGCACAGATACG. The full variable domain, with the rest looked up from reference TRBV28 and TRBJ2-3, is DVKVTQSSRYLVKRTGEKVFLECVQDMDHENMFWYRQDPGLGLRLIYFSYDVKMKEKGDIPEGYSVSREKKERFSLILESASTNQTSMYLCASSLFFRGRTDTQYFGPGTRLTVL.

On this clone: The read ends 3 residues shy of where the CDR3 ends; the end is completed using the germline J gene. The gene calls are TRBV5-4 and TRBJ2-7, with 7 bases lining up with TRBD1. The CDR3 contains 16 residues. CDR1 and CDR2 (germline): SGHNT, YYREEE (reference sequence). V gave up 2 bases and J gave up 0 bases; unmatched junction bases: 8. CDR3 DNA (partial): TGTGCCAGCAGCTTAGGGGGCGTTAGGTCCTCCTACGAG. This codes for CASSLGGVRSSYE. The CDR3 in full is CASSLGGVRSSYEQYF.

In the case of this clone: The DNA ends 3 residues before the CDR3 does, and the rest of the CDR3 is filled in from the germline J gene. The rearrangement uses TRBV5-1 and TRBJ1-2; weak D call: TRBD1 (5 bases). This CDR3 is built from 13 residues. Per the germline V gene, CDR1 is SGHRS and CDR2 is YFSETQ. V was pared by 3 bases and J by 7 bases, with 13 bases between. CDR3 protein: CASSSPGLRGYTF. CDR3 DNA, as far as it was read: TGCGCCAGCAGCTCGCCGGGACTCCGTGGC.

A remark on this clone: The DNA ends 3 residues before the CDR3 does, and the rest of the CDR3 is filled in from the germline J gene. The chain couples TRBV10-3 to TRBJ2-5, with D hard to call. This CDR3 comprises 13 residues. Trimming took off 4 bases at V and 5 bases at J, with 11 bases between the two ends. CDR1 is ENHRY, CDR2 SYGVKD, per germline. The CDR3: CAISVSLPETQYF. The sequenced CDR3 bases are TGTGCCATCAGTGTCTCCCTCCCTGAGACC.

CDR3 protein: CASSGASGSGRNEQFF. The covered CDR3 bases are TGTGCCAGCAGCGGGGCTAGCGGGAGTGGTAGGAATGAG. This sequence joins TRBV7-6 and TRBJ2-1; 10 bases are shared with TRBD2. The CDR3 goes on 3 residues after the read ends, and that part is filled in from the germline J gene. V lost 5 bases and J lost 7; bases outside the gene matches: 11. This CDR3 has 16 residues. Looked up from germline, CDR1 is SGHVS and CDR2 is FNYEAQ.

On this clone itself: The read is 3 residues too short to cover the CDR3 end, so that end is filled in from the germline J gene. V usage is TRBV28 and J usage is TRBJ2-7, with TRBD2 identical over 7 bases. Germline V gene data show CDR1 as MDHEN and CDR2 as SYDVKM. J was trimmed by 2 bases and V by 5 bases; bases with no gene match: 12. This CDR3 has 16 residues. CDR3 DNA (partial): TGTGCCAGCAGTCCCCTTACCGGGACTACCACCTACGAG. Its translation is CASSPLTGTTTYE. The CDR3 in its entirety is CASSPLTGTTTYEQYF. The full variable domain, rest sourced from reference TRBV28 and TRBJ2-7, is DVKVTQSSRYLVKRTGEKVFLECVQDMDHENMFWYRQDPGLGLRLIYFSYDVKMKEKGDIPEGYSVSREKKERFSLILESASTNQTSMYLCASSPLTGTTTYEQYFGPGTRLTVT.

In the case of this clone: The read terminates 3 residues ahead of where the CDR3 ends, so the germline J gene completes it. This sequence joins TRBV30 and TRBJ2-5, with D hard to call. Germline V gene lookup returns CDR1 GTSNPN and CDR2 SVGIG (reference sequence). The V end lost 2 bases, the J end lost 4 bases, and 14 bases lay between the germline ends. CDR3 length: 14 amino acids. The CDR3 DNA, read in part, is TGTGCCTGGAGTAAGGGTAATGGGCTAGAGACC. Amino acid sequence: CAWSKGNGLET. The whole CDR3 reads CAWSKGNGLETQYF.

The sequenced CDR3 bases are TGTGCCAGCAGCTTAGGACAGGGGCCCTATGGT. Encoded protein: CASSLGQGPYG. The entire CDR3 is CASSLGQGPYGQYF. The gene calls are TRBV7-9 and TRBJ2-4; 8 bases map to TRBD1. Sequencing ends 3 residues short of the CDR3 end; the germline J gene provides the rest. The CDR3 extends over 14 amino acids. Germline CDR1 SEHNR, CDR2 FQNEAQ (reference sequence).